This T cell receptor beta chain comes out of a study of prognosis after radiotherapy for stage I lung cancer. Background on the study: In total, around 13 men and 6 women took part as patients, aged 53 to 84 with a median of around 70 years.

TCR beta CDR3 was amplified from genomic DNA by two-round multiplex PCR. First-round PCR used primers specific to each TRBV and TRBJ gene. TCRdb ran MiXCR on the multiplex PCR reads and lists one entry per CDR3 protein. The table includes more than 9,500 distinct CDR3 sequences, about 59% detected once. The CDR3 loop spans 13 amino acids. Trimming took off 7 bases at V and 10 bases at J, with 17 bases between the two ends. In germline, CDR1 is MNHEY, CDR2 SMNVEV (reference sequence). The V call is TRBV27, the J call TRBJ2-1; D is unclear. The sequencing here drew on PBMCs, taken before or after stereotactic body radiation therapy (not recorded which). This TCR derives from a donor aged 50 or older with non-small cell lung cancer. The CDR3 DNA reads TGTGCCAGCACCCCCGCGACAACCCTAGAGCAGTTCTTC. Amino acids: CASTPATTLEQFF.